This is a list of T cell receptor beta chains from one sample in a study of blood T cell repertoires in COVID-19. TCRdb's table, derived via immunoSEQ multiplex PCR, lists solely in-frame clones and lacks some. Of around 210,000 clones in the sample, over 70% were seen once. Material for sequencing was peripheral blood. The receptors here all came from a woman in her 70s with acute or convalescent COVID-19. CDR3s include the opening cysteine and the closing phenylalanine or tryptophan. Fields, in order: D gene, clone size, J gene, V gene, CDR3 protein, CDR3 DNA. D genes are given only for firm matches. Clone size is stated in some rows and not others, as once, few, many or a class when expanded.

d_call: TRBD2
clone_size: -
j_call: TRBJ2-7
v_call: TRBV3-1/TRBV3-2
cdr3_aa: CASSQVYSGSDEQYF
cdr3_nt: TGTGCCAGCAGCCAAGTGTATAGCGGGAGCGACGAGCAGTACTTC

d_call: -
clone_size: -
j_call: TRBJ1-5
v_call: TRBV5-5
cdr3_aa: CASSLALGGRNQPQHF
cdr3_nt: TGTGCCAGCAGCTTGGCCTTGGGGGGAAGGAATCAGCCCCAGCATTTT

d_call: -
clone_size: -
j_call: TRBJ1-1
v_call: TRBV5-4
cdr3_aa: CASSPRGGTEAFF
cdr3_nt: TGTGCCAGCAGCCCGAGGGGAGGCACTGAAGCTTTCTTT

d_call: -
clone_size: -
j_call: TRBJ1-4
v_call: TRBV7-6
cdr3_aa: CASSLGGLTNEKLFF
cdr3_nt: TGTGCCAGCAGCTTAGGGGGACTGACTAATGAAAAACTGTTTTTT

d_call: TRBD1
clone_size: -
j_call: TRBJ2-1
v_call: TRBV6-5
cdr3_aa: CASTTGDNEQFF
cdr3_nt: TGTGCCAGCACTACAGGGGACAATGAGCAGTTCTTC

d_call: -
clone_size: -
j_call: TRBJ1-1
v_call: TRBV19
cdr3_aa: CASSMRQWNTEAFF
cdr3_nt: TGTGCCAGTAGTATGAGACAGTGGAACACTGAAGCTTTCTTT

d_call: TRBD1
clone_size: once
j_call: TRBJ1-2
v_call: TRBV28
cdr3_aa: CASSLSGGSGYTF
cdr3_nt: TGTGCCAGCAGTTTATCAGGGGGTAGTGGCTACACCTTC

d_call: TRBD1
clone_size: -
j_call: TRBJ1-2
v_call: TRBV30
cdr3_aa: CAWSRGRNYGYTF
cdr3_nt: TGTGCCTGGAGTAGGGGGCGCAACTATGGCTACACCTTC

d_call: -
clone_size: -
j_call: TRBJ2-3
v_call: TRBV7-3
cdr3_aa: CASSPVGGYRSTDTQYF
cdr3_nt: TGTGCCAGCAGCCCCGTTGGGGGGTATAGGAGCACAGATACGCAGTATTTT

d_call: -
clone_size: -
j_call: TRBJ2-5
v_call: TRBV3-1/TRBV3-2
cdr3_aa: CASSPLLAIRVGETQYF
cdr3_nt: TGTGCCAGCAGCCCCCTACTAGCTATCCGTGTCGGAGAGACCCAGTACTTC

d_call: -
clone_size: -
j_call: TRBJ2-1
v_call: TRBV19
cdr3_aa: CASSMGPASYNEQFF
cdr3_nt: TGTGCCAGTAGTATGGGCCCGGCCTCCTACAATGAGCAGTTCTTC

d_call: TRBD2
clone_size: -
j_call: TRBJ2-1
v_call: TRBV11-2
cdr3_aa: CASSPGLAAYNEQFF
cdr3_nt: TGTGCCAGCAGCCCGGGACTAGCTGCCTACAATGAGCAGTTCTTC

d_call: TRBD1
clone_size: -
j_call: TRBJ2-7
v_call: TRBV6-5
cdr3_aa: CASSQTGSYEQYF
cdr3_nt: TGTGCCAGCAGCCAGACAGGGTCCTACGAGCAGTACTTC

d_call: -
clone_size: -
j_call: TRBJ1-4
v_call: TRBV6-5
cdr3_aa: CASRPDWSFNEKLFF
cdr3_nt: TGTGCCAGCCGGCCGGACTGGTCTTTTAATGAAAAACTGTTTTTT

d_call: TRBD1
clone_size: -
j_call: TRBJ1-1
v_call: TRBV2
cdr3_aa: CASFRTGGRTEAFF
cdr3_nt: TGTGCCAGCTTCCGGACAGGGGGCAGGACTGAAGCTTTCTTT

d_call: -
clone_size: -
j_call: TRBJ1-4
v_call: TRBV6-5
cdr3_aa: CASTTQEGMGEKLFF
cdr3_nt: TGTGCCAGCACTACCCAGGAGGGTATGGGGGAAAAACTGTTTTTT

d_call: TRBD1
clone_size: -
j_call: TRBJ1-5
v_call: TRBV30
cdr3_aa: CAYRTGALAGPQHF
cdr3_nt: TGTGCCTATCGGACAGGGGCCCTGGCAGGGCCCCAGCATTTT

d_call: TRBD1
clone_size: -
j_call: TRBJ1-2
v_call: TRBV5-1
cdr3_aa: CASSSNRGDYGYTF
cdr3_nt: TGCGCCAGCAGCTCAAACAGGGGTGACTATGGCTACACCTTC

d_call: -
clone_size: -
j_call: TRBJ1-1
v_call: TRBV30
cdr3_aa: CAWTTVKQAEAFF
cdr3_nt: TGTGCCTGGACGACAGTTAAGCAAGCTGAAGCTTTCTTT

d_call: -
clone_size: -
j_call: TRBJ2-7
v_call: TRBV4-1
cdr3_aa: CASSQTGLVGEQYF
cdr3_nt: TGCGCCAGCAGCCAAACGGGACTCGTAGGCGAGCAGTACTTC

d_call: TRBD1
clone_size: -
j_call: TRBJ1-1
v_call: TRBV5-1
cdr3_aa: CASSLWDRDTEAFF
cdr3_nt: TGCGCCAGCAGCTTGTGGGACAGAGACACTGAAGCTTTCTTT

d_call: -
clone_size: -
j_call: TRBJ1-3
v_call: TRBV5-6
cdr3_aa: CASSPRWSTGNTIYF
cdr3_nt: TGTGCCAGCAGCCCACGGTGGTCAACTGGAAACACCATATATTTT

d_call: TRBD2
clone_size: -
j_call: TRBJ2-7
v_call: TRBV27
cdr3_aa: CASTPLAGTYEQYF
cdr3_nt: TGTGCCAGCACTCCACTAGCGGGGACCTACGAGCAGTACTTC

d_call: -
clone_size: -
j_call: TRBJ1-1
v_call: TRBV5-1
cdr3_aa: CASSSGRRGAEAFF
cdr3_nt: TGCGCCAGCAGCTCCGGCAGACGGGGAGCTGAAGCTTTCTTT

d_call: TRBD1
clone_size: -
j_call: TRBJ1-1
v_call: TRBV27
cdr3_aa: CASSSTGVFTEAFF
cdr3_nt: TGTGCCAGCAGTTCGACAGGGGTTTTCACTGAAGCTTTCTTT

d_call: TRBD1
clone_size: -
j_call: TRBJ1-1
v_call: TRBV2
cdr3_aa: CASKPTGGWDTEAFF
cdr3_nt: TGTGCCAGCAAACCGACAGGGGGCTGGGACACTGAAGCTTTCTTT

d_call: -
clone_size: -
j_call: TRBJ1-6
v_call: TRBV19
cdr3_aa: CASTEGEILNSPLHF
cdr3_nt: TGTGCCAGTACCGAGGGCGAGATCCTTAATTCACCCCTCCACTTT

d_call: -
clone_size: -
j_call: TRBJ1-5
v_call: TRBV7-2
cdr3_aa: CASSPQTGPNQPQHF
cdr3_nt: TGTGCCAGCAGCCCCCAAACAGGGCCCAATCAGCCCCAGCATTTT

d_call: -
clone_size: many
j_call: TRBJ2-2
v_call: TRBV5-6
cdr3_aa: CASTQGRNTGELFF
cdr3_nt: TGTGCCAGCACCCAGGGTAGGAACACCGGGGAGCTGTTTTTT

d_call: -
clone_size: -
j_call: TRBJ1-1
v_call: TRBV15
cdr3_aa: CATSKLTVMNTEAFF
cdr3_nt: TGTGCCACCAGCAAACTGACAGTGATGAACACTGAAGCTTTCTTT

d_call: TRBD1
clone_size: -
j_call: TRBJ2-5
v_call: TRBV28
cdr3_aa: CASSSTGAMGETQYF
cdr3_nt: TGTGCCAGCAGCTCGACAGGGGCAATGGGAGAGACCCAGTACTTC

d_call: -
clone_size: -
j_call: TRBJ2-5
v_call: TRBV5-4
cdr3_aa: CASSLAVGAETQYF
cdr3_nt: TGTGCCAGCAGCTTGGCCGTGGGAGCAGAGACCCAGTACTTC

d_call: TRBD2
clone_size: once
j_call: TRBJ2-3
v_call: TRBV10-3
cdr3_aa: CAISGGSSGITDTQYF
cdr3_nt: TGTGCCATCAGCGGGGGAAGTAGCGGGATCACAGATACGCAGTATTTT

d_call: -
clone_size: -
j_call: TRBJ2-3
v_call: TRBV19
cdr3_aa: CASSIGFGVSADTQYF
cdr3_nt: TGTGCCAGTAGTATAGGTTTCGGAGTTTCGGCAGATACGCAGTATTTT

d_call: -
clone_size: -
j_call: TRBJ2-7
v_call: TRBV7-2
cdr3_aa: CASSLVGGKTGEQYF
cdr3_nt: TGTGCCAGCAGCTTAGTTGGGGGGAAAACGGGGGAGCAGTACTTC

d_call: -
clone_size: -
j_call: TRBJ2-7
v_call: TRBV5-6
cdr3_aa: CASSRDSYEQYF
cdr3_nt: TGTGCCAGCAGCCGGGACTCCTACGAGCAGTACTTC

d_call: TRBD1
clone_size: -
j_call: TRBJ1-1
v_call: TRBV7-2
cdr3_aa: CASSSRTGRAFF
cdr3_nt: TGTGCCAGCAGCTCGCGGACAGGGCGGGCTTTCTTT

d_call: -
clone_size: -
j_call: TRBJ2-1
v_call: TRBV5-6
cdr3_aa: CASSRGWGGISSYNEQFF
cdr3_nt: TGTGCCAGCAGCCGGGGGTGGGGCGGGATTAGCTCCTACAATGAGCAGTTCTTC

d_call: -
clone_size: few
j_call: TRBJ1-2
v_call: TRBV5-4
cdr3_aa: CASSLRVRGVGYTF
cdr3_nt: TGTGCCAGCAGCTTGAGGGTCCGGGGAGTCGGCTACACCTTC

d_call: -
clone_size: -
j_call: TRBJ2-1
v_call: TRBV14
cdr3_aa: CASSFRVSYNEQFF
cdr3_nt: TGTGCCAGCAGTTTCAGGGTTTCCTACAATGAGCAGTTCTTC